One sample yielded the 32 T cell receptor beta chains listed below, sequenced in a study of cytomegalovirus exposure and HLA in healthy donors. Primers: 60 Vbeta forward and 13 Jbeta reverse. Clones were sequenced by immunoSEQ multiplex PCR, and TCRdb holds only the in-frame ones, with some missing. This table holds some 100,000 clones, 79% found once. Specimen: PBMCs. These receptors all come from a male donor in good health and CMV-seropositive.

This clone has a single count. The chain links TRBV25-1 to TRBJ2-7, with D possibly being TRBD2 (5 bases). This CDR3 spans 12 amino acids. Trimming removed 2 bases from V and 6 bases from J, with 8 bases in between. CDR1 and CDR2 from the germline V gene are MGHDK and SYGVNS. CDR3 region: CASSENGLEQYF. The CDR3 bases are TGTGCCAGCAGTGAAAACGGACTCGAGCAGTACTTC.

The rearrangement joins TRBV6-1 to TRBJ2-4, with 8 bases that match TRBD2. The J segment lost 0 bases and the V segment lost 9 bases, leaving 4 bases of the junction unmatched. The CDR3 loop spans 14 amino acids. Germline lookup yields CDR1 MNHNS and CDR2 SASEGT. CDR3 residues: CASREGPAKNIQYF. CDR3 bases: TGTGCCAGTCGGGAGGGCCCAGCCAAAAACATTCAGTACTTC.

The chain employs TRBV25-1 and TRBJ2-7; the match to TRBD1 covers 7 bases. Trimming took 3 bases from V and 4 from J; bases not matched to a gene: 3. The CDR3 consists of 13 residues. Germline V gene lookup returns CDR1 MGHDK and CDR2 SYGVNS. The CDR3 sequence: CASSDYRGYEQYF. DNA for the CDR3: TGTGCCAGCAGTGACTACAGGGGATACGAGCAGTACTTC.

CDR3 protein: CASSPPRRGSTDTQYF. Written as DNA, the CDR3 is TGTGCCAGCAGCCCCCCCAGGAGGGGCTCCACAGATACGCAGTATTTT. The rearrangement joins TRBV7-2 to TRBJ2-3, with D possibly being TRBD2 (6 bases). Per the germline V gene, CDR1 is SGHTA and CDR2 is FQGNSA. V dropped 5 bases and J dropped 2 bases, with 17 bases sitting between them. The CDR3 consists of 16 residues.

This sequence joins TRBV5-1 and TRBJ1-6, with D maybe TRBD1 (5 bases). Per germline, CDR1 SGHRS and CDR2 YFSETQ. This CDR3 is 16 amino acids long. V gave up 4 bases and J gave up 6 bases, with 17 bases separating them. CDR3 DNA: TGCGCCAGCAGCATGGACCCCGGGACTCCTAATTCACCCCTCCACTTT. It codes for CASSMDPGTPNSPLHF. Filled out from reference TRBV5-1 and TRBJ1-6, the complete variable domain reads KAGVTQTPRYLIKTRGQQVTLSCSPISGHRSVSWYQQTPGQGLQFLFEYFSETQRNKGNFPGRFSGRQFSNSRSEMNVSTLELGDSALYLCASSMDPGTPNSPLHFGNGTRLTVT.

The chain couples TRBV4-2 to TRBJ2-7, with TRBD2 matching 12 bases. Unmatched junction bases numbered 8, after V lost 4 bases and J lost 4 bases. The germline V gene has CDR1 LGHNA and CDR2 YNFKEQ. The CDR3 loop spans 16 amino acids. CDR3: CASSLSKLAGGYEQYF. The CDR3 nucleotides are TGTGCCAGCAGCCTGTCCAAACTAGCGGGGGGTTACGAGCAGTACTTC.

The J gene is TRBJ2-7, the V gene TRBV30, with 10 positions matching TRBD1. CDR1 and CDR2 (germline): GTSNPN, SVGIG (reference sequence). CDR3 length: 13 residues. After removal of 0 bases from V and 6 bases from J, the junction contained 2 bases not matched to a gene. CDR3 bases: TGTGCCTGGAGTGTCGGGACAGGGGTCGAGCAGTACTTC. It specifies CAWSVGTGVEQYF.

This chain links TRBV29-1 with TRBJ1-1, with D tentatively TRBD1 (5 bases). Looked up from germline, CDR1 is SQVTM and CDR2 is ANQGSEA. This CDR3 is 11 amino acids long. The V end was cut by 2 bases, the J end by 7 bases, with 8 bases between. The CDR3 bases are TGCAGCGTTGAACGGGGGAATGAAGCTTTCTTT. Translation: CSVERGNEAFF.

The genes are TRBV5-4 and TRBJ2-5, with D possibly matching TRBD1 (6 bases). Germline CDR1 and CDR2: SGHNT and YYREEE (reference sequence). V was shortened by 3 bases and J by 1 base, with 10 bases between the two germline ends. The CDR3 loop spans 14 amino acids. The CDR3 DNA reads TGTGCCAGCAGCTCCTTGGACAGCCAAGAGACCCAGTACTTC. This translates into CASSSLDSQETQYF.

Written as DNA, the CDR3 is TGTGCCAGCAGCCTCACCGAGGCGGGGGCTAACTATGGCTACACCTTC. It encodes CASSLTEAGANYGYTF. This chain links TRBV6-6 with TRBJ1-2, with D possibly being TRBD1 (5 bases). The V gene lost 6 bases and the J gene lost 0 bases, with 17 bases spanning the gap. CDR3 length: 16 amino acids. Germline V gene data show CDR1 as MNHNY and CDR2 as SVGAGI (reference sequence).

The chain recombines TRBV2 with TRBJ1-4; 7 bases are shared with TRBD1. This CDR3 is 15 amino acids long. V was pared by 4 bases and J by 5 bases, with 7 bases of the junction left unmatched. CDR1 is SNHLY and CDR2 is FYNNEI in the germline V gene. The CDR3 protein is CASSANRGSNEKLFF. Written as DNA, the CDR3 is TGTGCCAGCAGTGCTAACAGGGGTTCGAATGAAAAACTGTTTTTT. Looking up the rest from reference TRBV2 and TRBJ1-4 gives the full variable domain: EPEVTQTPSHQVTQMGQEVILRCVPISNHLYFYWYRQILGQKVEFLVSFYNNEISEKSEIFDDQFSVERPDGSNFTLKIRSTKLEDSAMYFCASSANRGSNEKLFFGSGTQLSVL.

The DNA for the CDR3 is TGCGCCAGCAGCTGGAATGACAGGGTAGGTGCGCAGTACTTC. Its translation: CASSWNDRVGAQYF. The chain joins TRBV5-1 to TRBJ2-7; 7 positions agree with TRBD1. Germline-derived CDR1 and CDR2 are SGHRS and YFSETQ. V dropped 3 bases and J dropped 9; count of bases not matched to a gene: 12. This CDR3 contains 14 residues.

The V and J genes are TRBV4-1 and TRBJ2-1, with 15 bases aligning to TRBD2. This CDR3 region has 20 residues. Germline CDR1 is MGHRA and CDR2 is YSYEKL. The junction had 19 bases not matched to a gene; V was cut back by 4 bases and J by 9 bases. The CDR3 nucleotides read TGCGCCAGCAGCCCCTCAGGGGGCGTCGGACTAGCGGGGGGGCCGAGTGAGCAGTTCTTC. Protein sequence: CASSPSGGVGLAGGPSEQFF.

V usage is TRBV29-1 and J usage is TRBJ2-5, with D perhaps TRBD2 (5 bases). V was shortened by 0 bases and J by 3 bases, with 11 bases between the two germline ends. The CDR3 length is 14 residues. Germline V gene sequence: CDR1 SQVTM, CDR2 ANQGSEA. CDR3 bases: TGCAGCGTTGAAGATACGCAGGAGGAAGAGACCCAGTACTTC. Translating gives CSVEDTQEEETQYF. The full variable domain, completed using reference TRBV29-1 and TRBJ2-5, is SAVISQKPSRDICQRGTSLTIQCQVDSQVTMMFWYRQQPGQSLTLIATANQGSEATYESGFVIDKFPISRPNLTFSTLTVSNMSPEDSSIYLCSVEDTQEEETQYFGPGTRLLVL.

This rearrangement joins TRBV28 to TRBJ1-2; D is unresolved. Trimming removed 3 bases at V and 8 bases at J, with 16 bases between. CDR3 size: 14 residues. Germline CDR1 and CDR2: MDHEN and SYDVKM. CDR3 sequence reads: CASSFEVATLGYTF. The CDR3 nucleotides read TGTGCCAGCAGTTTCGAGGTGGCGACCTTGGGCTACACCTTC.

This clone was detected a few times. The genes are TRBV4-3 and TRBJ1-5, with a weak D call TRBD1 (5 bases). The V end lost 3 bases, the J end lost 5 bases, and 8 bases lay between the germline ends. The CDR3 is 13 residues long. Germline V gives CDR1 LGHNA, CDR2 YSLEER. The DNA for the CDR3 is TGCGCCAGCAGCCAGGTCAGGGATCAGCCCCAGCATTTT. This sequence encodes CASSQVRDQPQHF.

The CDR3 protein is CASSSPGDPSMNTEAFF. CDR3 nucleotide sequence: TGTGCCAGTAGTAGTCCGGGAGATCCCTCCATGAACACTGAAGCTTTCTTT. This chain links TRBV19 with TRBJ1-1; D is undetermined. The CDR3 loop spans 17 amino acids. Germline CDR1 reads LNHDA; CDR2 reads SQIVND (reference sequence). V was pared by 4 bases and J by 0 bases, with 18 bases between.

The rearrangement joins TRBV18 to TRBJ2-1; the match to TRBD1 covers 11 bases. The CDR3 contains 18 residues. The V gene's germline CDR1 is KGHSH and CDR2 LQKENI. V lost 8 bases and J lost 4; bases outside the gene matches: 16. CDR3 amino acids: CASLSTSTGQGVYNEQFF. Here the CDR3 DNA reads TGTGCCAGCCTTTCGACTTCGACGGGACAGGGGGTTTACAATGAGCAGTTCTTC.

CDR3 amino acids: CAWSPITEFNTEAFF. CDR3 nucleotide sequence: TGTGCCTGGAGTCCTATTACAGAATTTAACACTGAAGCTTTCTTT. The chain combines TRBV30 with TRBJ1-1; unclear D gene. Germline lookup yields CDR1 GTSNPN and CDR2 SVGIG (reference sequence). This CDR3 region has 15 residues. Trimming pared 2 bases from V and 2 bases from J, leaving 15 bases between. Drawing the rest from reference TRBV30 and TRBJ1-1, the complete variable domain is SQTIHQWPATLVQPVGSPLSLECTVEGTSNPNLYWYRQAAGRGLQLLFYSVGIGQISSEVPQNLSASRPQDRQFILSSKKLLLSDSGFYLCAWSPITEFNTEAFFGQGTRLTVV.

This chain joins TRBV19 and TRBJ2-1, with 7 bases that match TRBD2. This CDR3 is built from 13 residues. J gave up 9 bases and V 1 base, and 3 bases lay outside the gene matches. Germline CDR1 reads LNHDA; CDR2 reads SQIVND (reference sequence). CDR3 loop: CASSIGASGEQFF. The CDR3, as DNA: TGTGCCAGTAGTATAGGAGCTAGCGGTGAGCAGTTCTTC.

J is TRBJ1-1 and V is TRBV14; 9 nucleotides align to TRBD1. The J segment lost 1 base and the V segment lost 4 bases, leaving 10 bases of the junction unmatched. The CDR3 covers 17 residues. Germline V gene data show CDR1 as SGHDN and CDR2 as FVKESK. This CDR3 reads CASSRYRGQGENTEAFF. Here the CDR3 DNA reads TGTGCCAGCAGCCGATACAGGGGGCAAGGGGAGAACACTGAAGCTTTCTTT.

The gene calls are TRBV5-1 and TRBJ1-1, with D possibly being TRBD1 (5 bases). The CDR3 runs to 14 residues. Germline V CDR1 and CDR2: SGHRS, YFSETQ. Trimming cost V 0 bases and J 2 bases, with 8 bases left between them. The chain's CDR3 is CASSLVGDNTEAFF. Written as DNA, the CDR3 is TGCGCCAGCAGCTTGGTAGGGGATAACACTGAAGCTTTCTTT. Together with reference TRBV5-1 and TRBJ1-1, the CDR3 gives the full variable domain: KAGVTQTPRYLIKTRGQQVTLSCSPISGHRSVSWYQQTPGQGLQFLFEYFSETQRNKGNFPGRFSGRQFSNSRSEMNVSTLELGDSALYLCASSLVGDNTEAFFGQGTRLTVV.

The chain uses TRBV6-5 and TRBJ2-2; D is perhaps TRBD1 (5 bases). This CDR3 is 16 amino acids long. The V end lost 2 bases, the J end lost 6 bases, and 16 bases lay between the germline ends. Per germline, CDR1 MNHEY and CDR2 SVGAGI. CDR3 in DNA: TGTGCCAGCAGTTACGATCGTGCAGGGTGGTCCGGGGAGCTGTTTTTT. It is translated as CASSYDRAGWSGELFF.

The chain links TRBV5-1 to TRBJ2-1; 7 bases line up with TRBD1. The CDR3 spans 15 residues. V gave up 1 base and J gave up 5 bases; unmatched junction bases: 6. Germline values: CDR1 SGHRS, CDR2 YFSETQ. CDR3 nucleotide sequence: TGCGCCAGCAGCTTGTATAGGGGGCAGAACAATGAGCAGTTCTTC. Translated, it gives CASSLYRGQNNEQFF.

The chain links TRBV11-2 to TRBJ1-1, with 8 bases lining up with TRBD1. The CDR3 sequence is 14 residues long. From germline, CDR1 is SGHAT and CDR2 FQNNGV. Trimming cost V 8 bases and J 1 base; bases outside gene matches: 6. The CDR3 DNA reads as TGTGCCAGCGCCGGACAGGGAACGAACACTGAAGCTTTCTTT. This translates into CASAGQGTNTEAFF.

The rearrangement links TRBV27 to TRBJ2-2; D unresolved. The V gene's germline CDR1 is MNHEY and CDR2 SMNVEV (reference sequence). V shed 3 bases and J shed 6 bases, with 5 bases lying between them. The CDR3 runs to 12 residues. CDR3 region: CASSFGAGELFF. DNA for the CDR3: TGTGCCAGCAGTTTCGGAGCCGGGGAGCTGTTTTTT.

This rearrangement joins TRBV5-1 to TRBJ2-7; 12 bases agree with TRBD2. Germline values: CDR1 SGHRS, CDR2 YFSETQ. This CDR3 is built from 15 residues. V shed 6 bases, J shed 3 bases, and the junction held 7 bases outside the gene matches. In DNA, the CDR3 is TGCGCCAGCACCCTAACTAGCGGGGGGTACTACGAGCAGTACTTC. It is translated as CASTLTSGGYYEQYF.

The rearrangement uses TRBV18 and TRBJ2-5; 10 bases are a match to TRBD2. CDR1 KGHSH and CDR2 LQKENI come from the germline V gene. Trimming took 4 bases from V and 5 from J; bases not matched to a gene: 1. This CDR3 region has 13 residues. The CDR3 loop reads CASSQGLAETQYF. For the CDR3, the DNA is TGTGCCAGCTCACAGGGACTAGCGGAGACCCAGTACTTC. The whole variable domain, remainder taken from reference TRBV18 and TRBJ2-5, is NAGVMQNPRHLVRRRGQEARLRCSPMKGHSHVYWYRQLPEEGLKFMVYLQKENIIDESGMPKERFSAEFPKEGPSILRIQQVVRGDSAAYFCASSQGLAETQYFGPGTRLLVL.

The J gene is TRBJ2-7, the V gene TRBV18, with 7 bases that match TRBD1. With 1 base clipped from V and 4 bases from J, the junction kept 4 bases outside the gene matches. The length of the CDR3 is 14 residues. Looked up from germline, CDR1 is KGHSH and CDR2 is LQKENI. The CDR3 region is CASSPQYRGYEQYF. The CDR3 DNA is TGTGCCAGCTCACCACAATACAGGGGTTACGAGCAGTACTTC. Full variable domain (rest looked up from reference TRBV18 and TRBJ2-7): NAGVMQNPRHLVRRRGQEARLRCSPMKGHSHVYWYRQLPEEGLKFMVYLQKENIIDESGMPKERFSAEFPKEGPSILRIQQVVRGDSAAYFCASSPQYRGYEQYFGPGTRLTVT.

The CDR3 nucleotides read TGCAGCGTTGAGTCCCCCCCCGGACAGGGCCTGCATGCCTACGAGCAGTACTTC. It translates to CSVESPPGQGLHAYEQYF. The rearrangement links TRBV29-1 to TRBJ2-7; the match to TRBD1 covers 8 bases. CDR3 length: 18 residues. Looked up from germline, CDR1 is SQVTM and CDR2 is ANQGSEA. V was clipped by 3 bases and J by 2 bases; unmatched bases: 18.

A few counts support this clone. This chain joins TRBV6-5 and TRBJ2-7; the match to TRBD1 covers 9 bases. Germline-derived CDR1 and CDR2 are MNHEY and SVGAGI. With 3 bases clipped from V and 3 bases from J, the junction kept 3 bases outside the gene matches. The CDR3 runs 14 residues. The CDR3 loop is CASSYLGQGYEQYF. Here the CDR3 DNA reads TGTGCCAGCAGTTATTTGGGACAGGGCTACGAGCAGTACTTC.

The CDR3 DNA follows: TGTGCCAGCAGTTACTATACTAGCGGGGACACCGGGGAGCTGTTTTTT. It translates to CASSYYTSGDTGELFF. The chain uses TRBV6-5 and TRBJ2-2, with 10 bases fitting TRBD2. Per the germline V gene, CDR1 is MNHEY and CDR2 is SVGAGI. The J segment lost 3 bases and the V segment lost 1 base, leaving 2 bases of the junction unmatched. This CDR3 contains 16 residues.